This T cell receptor beta chain was observed in a study of T cells in Graves' hyperthyroidism and ophthalmopathy. The study, taken as a whole, reports: Blood also showed most of the thyroid clonotypes that were expanded above 0.001. Model predictions of ophthalmopathy came a median approximately 6.5 months before onset.

Regions amplified from RNA transcripts were the TCR beta CDR3 regions. HTBI primers drove first-round RT-PCR of the TCR CDR3. TCRdb ran MiXCR on the multiplex PCR reads and lists one entry per CDR3 protein. The data hold approximately 600,000 distinct CDR3 sequences, with about 14% observed a single time. This clonotype was picked up many times. Its antigen remains unidentified. This CDR3 is 16 amino acids long. Germline CDR1 is MDHEN and CDR2 is SYDVKM. V lost 5 bases, J lost 3 bases, and 10 bases stayed unmatched. PBMCs stemmed from approximately 10 ml fresh peripheral blood. V usage is TRBV28 and J usage is TRBJ1-2; 9 bases are shared with TRBD1. The material sequenced was blood. The clonotype comes from a woman between 35 and 50 years old with Graves' ophthalmopathy. The CDR3 sequence: CASSTRFRDRDYGYTF. CDR3 nucleotides: TGTGCCAGCAGTACCCGATTCCGGGACAGGGACTATGGCTACACCTTC.